The 2 T cell receptor beta chains below all came from one sample that was sequenced in a study of identical twins. One entry per CDR3 protein results from TCRdb running MiXCR on the 5' RACE reads. The sample has hundreds of thousands of distinct CDR3 sequences, 9% to 15% seen once. These same data were also listed under a study on yellow fever vaccine responses in identical twins.

Material: PBMCs. These receptors all come from a young woman in good health.

This clonotype was picked up a small number of times. The gene calls are TRBV12-3 or TRBV12-4 and TRBJ2-3, with D possibly being TRBD2 (6 bases). The CDR3 extends over 16 amino acids. The V and J ends lost 3 bases and 6 bases respectively, with 19 bases between them. CDR3 amino acids: CASSFSRRGSYDTQYF. The CDR3 nucleotides read TGTGCCAGCAGTTTCAGTAGGAGGGGAAGTTATGATACGCAGTATTTT.

This clonotype was recorded many times. The V gene is TRBV3-1, the J gene TRBJ2-7; 8 bases align to TRBD1. This CDR3 spans 14 amino acids. Trimming at V came to 4 bases and at J to 1 base, leaving 3 bases not matched to a gene. The V gene's germline CDR1 is LGHDT and CDR2 YNNKEL (reference sequence). CDR3 sequence reads: CASSPRTGSYEQYF. The CDR3 nucleotides are TGTGCCAGCAGCCCAAGGACAGGGTCCTACGAGCAGTACTTC.